This TCR beta chain stems from a study of blood T cell repertoires in COVID-19. Cohort 3 donors were reported recovered after two negative PCRs, clearance, or symptom resolution. V trimming: 5 bases; J trimming: 0 bases; junction bases outside the gene matches: 8. Germline assignment: CDR1 SGHVS and CDR2 FNYEAQ. This CDR3 has 16 amino acids. Per the original data handling: Reference gene primer amplification gave estimated nucleated cell counts. Profiling relied on immunoSEQ multiplex PCR, and the TCRdb table lists in-frame clones only, not all of them. Clone size and the V and J calls come from that table; the DNA yielded D and trimming. The table lists 490,000 or so clones, roughly nine tenths of them singletons.

This rearrangement joins TRBV7-6 to TRBJ1-1; TRBD1 aligns across 8 bases. Sequencing was performed on PBMCs or T cells enriched from blood (not recorded which). This receptor was taken from a woman in her fifties or sixties who had recovered from COVID-19. CDR3 amino acids: CASSETGQVMNTEAFF. For the CDR3, the DNA is TGTGCCAGCAGCGAAACGGGACAGGTCATGAACACTGAAGCTTTCTTT.